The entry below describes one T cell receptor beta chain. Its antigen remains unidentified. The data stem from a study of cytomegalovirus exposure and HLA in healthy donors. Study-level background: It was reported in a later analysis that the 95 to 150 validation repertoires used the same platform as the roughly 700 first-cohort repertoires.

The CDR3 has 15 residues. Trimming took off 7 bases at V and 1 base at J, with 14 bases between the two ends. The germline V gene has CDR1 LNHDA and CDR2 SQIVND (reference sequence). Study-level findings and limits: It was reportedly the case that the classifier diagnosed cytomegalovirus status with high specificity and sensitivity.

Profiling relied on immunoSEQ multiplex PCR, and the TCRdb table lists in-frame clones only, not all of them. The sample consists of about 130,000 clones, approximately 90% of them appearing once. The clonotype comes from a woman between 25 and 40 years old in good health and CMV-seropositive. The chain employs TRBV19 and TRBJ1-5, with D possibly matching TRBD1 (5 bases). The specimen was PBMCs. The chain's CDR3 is CASTRTPKSNQPQHF. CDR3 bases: TGTGCCAGTACGAGGACACCAAAAAGCAATCAGCCCCAGCATTTT. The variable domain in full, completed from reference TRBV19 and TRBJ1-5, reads DGGITQSPKYLFRKEGQNVTLSCEQNLNHDAMYWYRQDPGQGLRLIYYSQIVNDFQKGDIAEGYSVSREKKESFPLTVTSAQKNPTAFYLCASTRTPKSNQPQHFGDGTRLSIL.